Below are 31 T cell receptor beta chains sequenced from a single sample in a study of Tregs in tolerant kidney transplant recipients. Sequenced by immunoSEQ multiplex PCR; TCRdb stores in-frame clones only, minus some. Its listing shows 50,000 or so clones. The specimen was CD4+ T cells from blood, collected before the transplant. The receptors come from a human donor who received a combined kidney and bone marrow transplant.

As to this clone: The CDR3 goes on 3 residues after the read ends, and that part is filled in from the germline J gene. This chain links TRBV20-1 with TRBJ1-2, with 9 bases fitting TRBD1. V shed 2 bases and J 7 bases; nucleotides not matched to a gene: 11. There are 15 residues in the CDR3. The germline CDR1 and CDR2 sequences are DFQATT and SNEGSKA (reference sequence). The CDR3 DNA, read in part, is TGCAGTGCTAGACCTATACGGACAGGGGTATTTGGC. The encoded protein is CSARPIRTGVFG. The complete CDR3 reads CSARPIRTGVFGYTF.

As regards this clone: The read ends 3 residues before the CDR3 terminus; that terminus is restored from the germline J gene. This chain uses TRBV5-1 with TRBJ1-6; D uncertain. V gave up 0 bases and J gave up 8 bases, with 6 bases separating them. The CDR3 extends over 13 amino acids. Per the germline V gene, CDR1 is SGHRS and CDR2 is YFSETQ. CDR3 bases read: TGCGCCAGCAGCTTGGAGCTACATTCACCC. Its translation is CASSLELHSP. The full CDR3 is CASSLELHSPLHF.

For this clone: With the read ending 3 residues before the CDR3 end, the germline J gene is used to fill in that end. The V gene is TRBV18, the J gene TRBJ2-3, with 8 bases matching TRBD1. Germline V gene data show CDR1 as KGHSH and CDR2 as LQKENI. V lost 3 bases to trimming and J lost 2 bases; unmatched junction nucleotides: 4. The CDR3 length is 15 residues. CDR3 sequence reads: CASSPQGASTDTQYF. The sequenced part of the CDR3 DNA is TGTGCCAGCTCACCGCAGGGGGCCTCCACAGATACG.

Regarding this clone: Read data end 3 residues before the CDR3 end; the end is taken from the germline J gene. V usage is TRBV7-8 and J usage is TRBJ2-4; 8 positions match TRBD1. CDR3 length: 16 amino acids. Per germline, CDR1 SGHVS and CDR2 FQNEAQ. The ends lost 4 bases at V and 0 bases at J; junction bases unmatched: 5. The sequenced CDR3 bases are TGTGCCAGCAGCTCAGACAGGGGCCTAGCCAAAAACATT. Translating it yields CASSSDRGLAKNI. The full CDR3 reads CASSSDRGLAKNIQYF.

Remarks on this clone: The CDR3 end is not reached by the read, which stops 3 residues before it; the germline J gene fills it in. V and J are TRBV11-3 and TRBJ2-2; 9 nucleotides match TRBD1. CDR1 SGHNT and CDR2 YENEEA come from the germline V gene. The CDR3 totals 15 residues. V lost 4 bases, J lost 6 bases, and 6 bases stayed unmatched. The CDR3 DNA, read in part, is TGTGCCAGCAGCTCGGGACAGGGCGAGGCCGGGGAG. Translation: CASSSGQGEAGE. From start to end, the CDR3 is CASSSGQGEAGELFF.

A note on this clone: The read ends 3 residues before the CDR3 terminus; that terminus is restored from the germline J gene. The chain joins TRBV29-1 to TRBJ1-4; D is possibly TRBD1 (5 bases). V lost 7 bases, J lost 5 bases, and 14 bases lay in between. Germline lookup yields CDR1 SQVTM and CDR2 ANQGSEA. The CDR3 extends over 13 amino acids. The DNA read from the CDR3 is TGCAGCGCCGTGAAACAGGACAATGAAAAA. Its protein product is CSAVKQDNEK. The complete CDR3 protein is CSAVKQDNEKLFF. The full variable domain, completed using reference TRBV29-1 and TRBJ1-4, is SAVISQKPSRDICQRGTSLTIQCQVDSQVTMMFWYRQQPGQSLTLIATANQGSEATYESGFVIDKFPISRPNLTFSTLTVSNMSPEDSSIYLCSAVKQDNEKLFFGSGTQLSVL.

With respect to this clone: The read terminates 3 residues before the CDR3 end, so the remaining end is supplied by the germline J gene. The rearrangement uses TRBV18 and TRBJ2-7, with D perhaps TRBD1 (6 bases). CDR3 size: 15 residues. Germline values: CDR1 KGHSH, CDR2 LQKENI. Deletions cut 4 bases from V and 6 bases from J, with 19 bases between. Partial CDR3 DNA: TGTGCCAGCTCACATAGGACAGTCTATATCGGCGAG. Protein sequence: CASSHRTVYIGE. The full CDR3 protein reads CASSHRTVYIGEQYF.

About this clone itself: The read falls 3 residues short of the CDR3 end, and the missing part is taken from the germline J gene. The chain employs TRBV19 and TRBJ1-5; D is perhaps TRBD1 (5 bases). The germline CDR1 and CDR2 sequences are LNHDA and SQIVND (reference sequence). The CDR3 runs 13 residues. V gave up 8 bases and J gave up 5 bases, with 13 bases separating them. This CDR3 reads CASRSGIYQPQHF. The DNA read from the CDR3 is TGTGCCAGTCGCTCAGGGATATATCAGCCC.

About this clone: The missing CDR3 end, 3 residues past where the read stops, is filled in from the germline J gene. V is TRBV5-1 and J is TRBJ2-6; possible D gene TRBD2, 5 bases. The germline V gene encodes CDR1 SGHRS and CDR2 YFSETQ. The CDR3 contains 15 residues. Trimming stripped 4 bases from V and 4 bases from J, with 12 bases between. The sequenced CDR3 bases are TGCGCCAGCAGCGAAGGGCGGGCCGGGGCCAACGTC. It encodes CASSEGRAGANV. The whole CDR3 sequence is CASSEGRAGANVLTF. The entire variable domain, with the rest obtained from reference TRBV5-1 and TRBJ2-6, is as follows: KAGVTQTPRYLIKTRGQQVTLSCSPISGHRSVSWYQQTPGQGLQFLFEYFSETQRNKGNFPGRFSGRQFSNSRSEMNVSTLELGDSALYLCASSEGRAGANVLTFGAGSRLTVL.

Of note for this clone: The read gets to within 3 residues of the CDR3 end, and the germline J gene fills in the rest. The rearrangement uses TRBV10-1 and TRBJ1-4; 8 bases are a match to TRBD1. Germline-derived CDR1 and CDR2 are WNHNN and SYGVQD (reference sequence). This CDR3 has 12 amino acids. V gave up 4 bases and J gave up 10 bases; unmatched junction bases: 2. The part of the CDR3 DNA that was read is TGCGCCAGCAGTGGGGACAGGCCAAAA. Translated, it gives CASSGDRPK. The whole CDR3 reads CASSGDRPKLFF.

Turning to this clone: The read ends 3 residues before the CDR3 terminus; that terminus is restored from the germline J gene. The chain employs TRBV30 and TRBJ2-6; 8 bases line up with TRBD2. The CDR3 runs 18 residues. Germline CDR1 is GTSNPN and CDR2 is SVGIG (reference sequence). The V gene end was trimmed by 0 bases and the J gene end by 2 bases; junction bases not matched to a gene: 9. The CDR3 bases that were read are TGTGCCTGGAGTGTACATCGGGGGGGTTTCCCTGGGGCCAACGTC. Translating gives CAWSVHRGGFPGANV. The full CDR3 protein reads CAWSVHRGGFPGANVLTF.

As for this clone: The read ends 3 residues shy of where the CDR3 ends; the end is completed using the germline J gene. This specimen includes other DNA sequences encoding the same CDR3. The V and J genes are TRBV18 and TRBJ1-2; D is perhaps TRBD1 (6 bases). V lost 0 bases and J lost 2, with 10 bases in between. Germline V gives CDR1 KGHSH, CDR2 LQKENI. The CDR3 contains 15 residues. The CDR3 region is CASSPPGGPNYGYTF. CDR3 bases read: TGTGCCAGCTCACCACCCGGGGGGCCCAACTATGGC.

The CDR3 DNA, read in part, is TGTGCCAGCAGGGGACTGAGGGGCCCAGAAAAA. It specifies CASRGLRGPEK. The entire CDR3 protein reads CASRGLRGPEKLFF. The J gene is TRBJ1-4, the V gene TRBV2, with a tentative D call TRBD1 (5 bases). The CDR3 end falls 3 residues outside the read, so it is completed with the germline J gene. CDR1 and CDR2 from the germline V gene are SNHLY and FYNNEI. This CDR3 is 14 amino acids long. Trimming stripped 6 bases from V and 8 bases from J, with 16 bases between. The full variable domain, in which reference TRBV2 and TRBJ1-4 provide the parts outside the CDR3, is EPEVTQTPSHQVTQMGQEVILRCVPISNHLYFYWYRQILGQKVEFLVSFYNNEISEKSEIFDDQFSVERPDGSNFTLKIRSTKLEDSAMYFCASRGLRGPEKLFFGSGTQLSVL.

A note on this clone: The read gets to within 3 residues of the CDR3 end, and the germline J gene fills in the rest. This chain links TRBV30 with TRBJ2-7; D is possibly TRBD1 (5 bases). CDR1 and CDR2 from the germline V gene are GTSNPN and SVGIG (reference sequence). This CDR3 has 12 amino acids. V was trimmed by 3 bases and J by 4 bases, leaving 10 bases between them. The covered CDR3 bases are TGTGCCTGGAGCGACAGAGGTTACGAG. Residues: CAWSDRGYE. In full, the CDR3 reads CAWSDRGYEQYF.

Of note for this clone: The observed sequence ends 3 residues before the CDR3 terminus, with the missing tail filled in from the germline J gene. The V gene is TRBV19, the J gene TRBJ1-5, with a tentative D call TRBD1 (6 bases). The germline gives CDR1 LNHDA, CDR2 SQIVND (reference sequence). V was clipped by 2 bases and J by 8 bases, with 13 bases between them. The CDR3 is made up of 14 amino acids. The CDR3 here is CASSIQGMIKPQHF. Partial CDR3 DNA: TGTGCCAGTAGTATACAGGGGATGATCAAGCCC.

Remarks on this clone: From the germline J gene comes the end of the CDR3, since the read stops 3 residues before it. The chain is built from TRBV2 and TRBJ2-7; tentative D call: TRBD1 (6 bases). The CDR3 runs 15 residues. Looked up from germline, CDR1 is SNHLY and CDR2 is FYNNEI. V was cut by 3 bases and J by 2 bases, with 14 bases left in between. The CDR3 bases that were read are TGTGCCAGCAGTGATGCTACAGGGCAAGCCTACGAG. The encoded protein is CASSDATGQAYE. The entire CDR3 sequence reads CASSDATGQAYEQYF.

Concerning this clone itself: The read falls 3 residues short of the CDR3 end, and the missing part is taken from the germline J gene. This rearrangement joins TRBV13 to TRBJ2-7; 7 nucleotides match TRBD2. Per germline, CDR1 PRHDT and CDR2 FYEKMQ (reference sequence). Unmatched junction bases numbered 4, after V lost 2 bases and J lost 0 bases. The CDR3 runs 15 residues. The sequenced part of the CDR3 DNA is TGTGCCAGCAGCTTACGGCGGGGGAGCTCCTACGAG. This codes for CASSLRRGSSYE. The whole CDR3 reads CASSLRRGSSYEQYF.

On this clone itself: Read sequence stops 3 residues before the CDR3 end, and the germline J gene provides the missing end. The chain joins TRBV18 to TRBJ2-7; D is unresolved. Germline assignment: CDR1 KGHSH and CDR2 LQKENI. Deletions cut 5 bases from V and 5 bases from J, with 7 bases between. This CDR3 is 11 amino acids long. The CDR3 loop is CASSTTDEQYF. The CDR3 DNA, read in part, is TGTGCCAGCTCAACCACGGACGAG.

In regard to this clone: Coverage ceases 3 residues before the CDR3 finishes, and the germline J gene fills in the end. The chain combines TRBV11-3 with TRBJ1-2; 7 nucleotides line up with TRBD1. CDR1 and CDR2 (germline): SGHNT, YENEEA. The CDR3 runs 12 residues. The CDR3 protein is CATNRGAGGYTF. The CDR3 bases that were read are TGTGCCACAAACAGGGGCGCGGGGGGC.

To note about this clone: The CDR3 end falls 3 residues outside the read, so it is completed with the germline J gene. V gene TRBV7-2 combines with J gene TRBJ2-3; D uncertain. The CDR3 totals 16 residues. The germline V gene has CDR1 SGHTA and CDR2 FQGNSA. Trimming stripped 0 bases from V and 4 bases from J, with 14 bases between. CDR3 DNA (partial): TGTGCCAGCAGCTTAGCCCCATGGCGTCGGGCAGATACG. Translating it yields CASSLAPWRRADT. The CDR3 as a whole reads CASSLAPWRRADTQYF.

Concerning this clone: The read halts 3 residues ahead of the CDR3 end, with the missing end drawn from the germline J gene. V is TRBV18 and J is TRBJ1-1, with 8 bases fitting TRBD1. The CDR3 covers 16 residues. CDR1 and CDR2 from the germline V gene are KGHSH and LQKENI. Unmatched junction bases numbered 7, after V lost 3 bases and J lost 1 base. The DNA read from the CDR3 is TGTGCCAGCTCACCGGTCACAGGGGGTCCGAACACTGAA. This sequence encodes CASSPVTGGPNTE. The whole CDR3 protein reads CASSPVTGGPNTEAFF.

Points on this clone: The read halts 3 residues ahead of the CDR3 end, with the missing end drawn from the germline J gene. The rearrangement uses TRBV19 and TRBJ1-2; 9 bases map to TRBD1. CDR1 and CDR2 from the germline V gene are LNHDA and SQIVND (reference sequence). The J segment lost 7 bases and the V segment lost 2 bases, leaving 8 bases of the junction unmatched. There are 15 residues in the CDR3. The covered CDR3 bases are TGTGCCAGTAGTATAACCGGGACAGGGACGGGTGGC. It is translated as CASSITGTGTGG. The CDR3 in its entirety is CASSITGTGTGGYTF.

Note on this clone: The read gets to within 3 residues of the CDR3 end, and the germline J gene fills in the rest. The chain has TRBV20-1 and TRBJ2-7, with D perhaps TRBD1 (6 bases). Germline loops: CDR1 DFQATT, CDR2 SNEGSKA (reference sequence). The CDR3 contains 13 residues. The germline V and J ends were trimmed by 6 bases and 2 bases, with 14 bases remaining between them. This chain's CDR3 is CSAGAGATYEQYF. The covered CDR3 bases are TGCAGTGCGGGGGCGGGTGCTACCTACGAG.

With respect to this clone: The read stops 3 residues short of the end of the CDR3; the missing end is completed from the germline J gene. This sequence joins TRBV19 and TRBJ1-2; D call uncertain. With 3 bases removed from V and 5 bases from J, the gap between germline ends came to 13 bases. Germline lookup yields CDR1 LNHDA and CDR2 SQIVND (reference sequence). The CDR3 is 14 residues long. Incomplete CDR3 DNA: TGTGCCAGTAGTATGGAGGGCTCCTCTTATGGC. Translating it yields CASSMEGSSYG. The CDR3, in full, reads CASSMEGSSYGYTF.

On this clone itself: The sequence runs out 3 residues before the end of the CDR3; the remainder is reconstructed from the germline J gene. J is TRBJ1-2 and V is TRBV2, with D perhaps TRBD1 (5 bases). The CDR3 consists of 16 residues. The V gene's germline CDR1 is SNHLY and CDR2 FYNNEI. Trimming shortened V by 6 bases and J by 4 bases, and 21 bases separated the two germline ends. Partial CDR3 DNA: TGTGCCAGCAGGGAATCGACAGACCCTAGGGTCTATGGC. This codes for CASRESTDPRVYG. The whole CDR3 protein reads CASRESTDPRVYGYTF.

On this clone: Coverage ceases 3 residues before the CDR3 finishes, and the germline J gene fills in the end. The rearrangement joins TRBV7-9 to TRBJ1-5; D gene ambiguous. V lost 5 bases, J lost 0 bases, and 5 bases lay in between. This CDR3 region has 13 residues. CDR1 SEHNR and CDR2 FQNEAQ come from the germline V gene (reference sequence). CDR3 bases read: TGTGCCAGCAGCCCCAATAGCAATCAGCCC. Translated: CASSPNSNQP. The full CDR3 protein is CASSPNSNQPQHF.

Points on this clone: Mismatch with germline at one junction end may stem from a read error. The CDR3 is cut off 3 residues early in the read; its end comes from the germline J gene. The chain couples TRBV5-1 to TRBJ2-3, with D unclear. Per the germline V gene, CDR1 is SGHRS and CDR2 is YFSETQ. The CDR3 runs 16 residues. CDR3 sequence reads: CASSLAKGLGTDTQYF. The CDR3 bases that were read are TGCGCCAGCAGCTTGGCCAAGGGTCTGGGCACGGATACG.

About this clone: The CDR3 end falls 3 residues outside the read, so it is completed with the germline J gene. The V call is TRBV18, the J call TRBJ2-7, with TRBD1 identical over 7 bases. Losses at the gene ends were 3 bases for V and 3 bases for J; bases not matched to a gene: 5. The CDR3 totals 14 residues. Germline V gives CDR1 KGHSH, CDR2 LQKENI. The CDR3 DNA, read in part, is TGTGCCAGCTCACCCAGTGACAGGGTCTACGAG. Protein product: CASSPSDRVYE. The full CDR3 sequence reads CASSPSDRVYEQYF. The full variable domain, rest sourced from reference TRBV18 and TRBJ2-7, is NAGVMQNPRHLVRRRGQEARLRCSPMKGHSHVYWYRQLPEEGLKFMVYLQKENIIDESGMPKERFSAEFPKEGPSILRIQQVVRGDSAAYFCASSPSDRVYEQYFGPGTRLTVT.

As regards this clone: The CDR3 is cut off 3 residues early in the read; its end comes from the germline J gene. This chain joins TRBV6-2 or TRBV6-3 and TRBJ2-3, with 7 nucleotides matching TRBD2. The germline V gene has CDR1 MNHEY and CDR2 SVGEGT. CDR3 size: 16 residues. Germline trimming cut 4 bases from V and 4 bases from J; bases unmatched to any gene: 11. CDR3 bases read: TGTGCCAGCAGTTCCAGCTGGACTAGAGGGGCAGATACG. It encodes CASSSSWTRGADT. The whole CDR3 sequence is CASSSSWTRGADTQYF.

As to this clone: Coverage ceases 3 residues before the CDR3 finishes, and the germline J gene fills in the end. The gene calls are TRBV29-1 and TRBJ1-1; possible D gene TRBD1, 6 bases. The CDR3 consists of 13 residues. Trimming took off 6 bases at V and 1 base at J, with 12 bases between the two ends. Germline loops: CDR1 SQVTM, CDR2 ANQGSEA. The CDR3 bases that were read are TGCAGCGTCGCGTCGGGACAGAACACTGAA. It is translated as CSVASGQNTE. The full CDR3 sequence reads CSVASGQNTEAFF.

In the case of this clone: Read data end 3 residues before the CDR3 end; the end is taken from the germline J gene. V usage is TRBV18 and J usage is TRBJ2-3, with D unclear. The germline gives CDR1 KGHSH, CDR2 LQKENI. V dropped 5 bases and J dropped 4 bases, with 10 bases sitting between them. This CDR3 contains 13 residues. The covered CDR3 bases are TGTGCCAGCTCAACAAATCTTGCAGATACG. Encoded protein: CASSTNLADT. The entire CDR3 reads CASSTNLADTQYF.